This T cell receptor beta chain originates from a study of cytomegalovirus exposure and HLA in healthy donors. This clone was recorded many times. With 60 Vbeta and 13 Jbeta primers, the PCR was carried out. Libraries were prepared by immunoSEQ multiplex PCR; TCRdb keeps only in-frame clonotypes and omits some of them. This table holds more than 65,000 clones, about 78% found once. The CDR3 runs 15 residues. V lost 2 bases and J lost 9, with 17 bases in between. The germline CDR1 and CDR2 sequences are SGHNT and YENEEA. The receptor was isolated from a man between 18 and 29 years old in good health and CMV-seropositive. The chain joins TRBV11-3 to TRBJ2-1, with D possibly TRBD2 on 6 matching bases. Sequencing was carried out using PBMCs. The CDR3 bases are TGTGCCAGCAGCTTAAGCGGACTAATCGTGGGTGAGCAGTTCTTC. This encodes CASSLSGLIVGEQFF.